The 20 T cell receptor beta chains given below trace back to one sample, sequenced in a study of intratumoral heterogeneity in liver cancer. TCRdb's table, derived via immunoSEQ multiplex PCR, lists solely in-frame clones and lacks some. In the table there are under 7,500 clones, over 55% of which are singletons. The hepatocellular carcinoma nodule was sampled at distinct, geographically separated regions. The source was tumor tissue, collected before any cancer treatment. The receptor set was obtained from a woman in her seventies with hepatocellular carcinoma.

The chain has TRBV5-1 and TRBJ2-2, with D possibly called TRBD1 or TRBD2 (5 bases each). The CDR3 runs 15 residues. Germline V CDR1 and CDR2: SGHRS, YFSETQ. V was shortened by 0 bases and J by 3 bases, with 9 bases between the two germline ends. CDR3 in DNA: TGCGCCAGCAGCTTGGGGGGGACCTACACCGGGGAGCTGTTTTTT. It specifies CASSLGGTYTGELFF.

This clone came up a few times. The chain carries TRBV18 and TRBJ2-7; possibly TRBD2 for D (6 bases). Germline V lookup: CDR1 KGHSH, CDR2 LQKENI. This CDR3 has 15 amino acids. The V gene lost 2 bases and the J gene lost 7 bases, with 18 bases spanning the gap. CDR3 coding DNA: TGTGCCAGCTCACCATCGAGCGGGCCCAAGGGTGAGCAGTACTTC. Protein sequence: CASSPSSGPKGEQYF.

The rearrangement uses TRBV27 and TRBJ1-2; D gene unclear. The CDR3 is 13 residues long. The germline gives CDR1 MNHEY, CDR2 SMNVEV (reference sequence). V was clipped by 5 bases and J by 2 bases, with 9 bases between them. In nucleotides, the CDR3 is TGTGCCAGCAGTCCAGACGGGAACTATGGCTACACCTTC. Amino acid sequence: CASSPDGNYGYTF.

This clone counts as large. The J gene is TRBJ2-2, the V gene TRBV29-1; D unclear. The CDR3 has 12 residues. Between the trimmed V and J ends, which lost 4 bases and 5 bases, there was a span of 8 bases. Germline loops: CDR1 SQVTM, CDR2 ANQGSEA. The CDR3 spells CSVVGPTGELFF. As DNA, the CDR3 is TGCAGCGTTGTCGGTCCGACCGGGGAGCTGTTTTTT.

This sequence joins TRBV28 and TRBJ2-5; D remains ambiguous. The CDR3 covers 11 residues. Germline lookup yields CDR1 MDHEN and CDR2 SYDVKM. The germline V and J ends were trimmed by 6 bases and 3 bases, with 5 bases remaining between them. The CDR3, as DNA: TGTGCCAGCAGGGTTGAAGAGACCCAGTACTTC. Protein: CASRVEETQYF.

The gene calls are TRBV6-5 and TRBJ1-1; possibly TRBD1 for D (5 bases). The CDR3 has 13 amino acids. V lost 7 bases and J 5 bases, leaving 14 bases between the germline ends. The germline gives CDR1 MNHEY, CDR2 SVGAGI. The chain's CDR3 is CASKEQGGTEAFF. The CDR3 DNA sequence: TGTGCCAGCAAGGAGCAGGGAGGGACTGAAGCTTTCTTT.

In its sample, this clone was seen a few times. V and J are TRBV6-1 and TRBJ2-7; possibly TRBD1 for D (6 bases). V lost 1 base and J lost 5, with 15 bases in between. This CDR3 is 15 amino acids long. Germline loops: CDR1 MNHNS, CDR2 SASEGT. The CDR3 reads CASSEVSRGWDEQYF. The CDR3 DNA reads as TGTGCCAGCAGTGAAGTGTCAAGGGGGTGGGACGAGCAGTACTTC.

This sequence joins TRBV7-6 and TRBJ2-1, with 16 bases lining up with TRBD2. The germline gives CDR1 SGHVS, CDR2 FNYEAQ. V trimming: 4 bases; J trimming: 0 bases; junction bases outside the gene matches: 6. This CDR3 is 19 amino acids long. This chain's CDR3 is CASSWGLAGGRSSYNEQFF. In DNA, the CDR3 is TGTGCCAGCAGCTGGGGACTAGCGGGGGGGAGAAGCTCCTACAATGAGCAGTTCTTC.

This chain joins TRBV18 and TRBJ1-2; TRBD1 is a possible D gene (5 bases). The CDR3 has 18 amino acids. The V and J ends lost 6 bases and 0 bases respectively, with 23 bases between them. The germline CDR1 and CDR2 sequences are KGHSH and LQKENI. The CDR3: CASSQVPGADKANYGYTF. The CDR3 DNA reads as TGTGCCAGCTCCCAGGTCCCTGGGGCGGATAAAGCTAACTATGGCTACACCTTC.

This clone was observed a single time. The chain joins TRBV27 to TRBJ2-1; unclear D gene. CDR1 and CDR2 from the germline V gene are MNHEY and SMNVEV (reference sequence). V was pared by 0 bases and J by 6 bases, with 9 bases between. The CDR3 loop spans 14 amino acids. The DNA for the CDR3 is TGTGCCAGCAGTTTATCGGGCACTTCCAATGAGCAGTTCTTC. Translation: CASSLSGTSNEQFF.

V usage is TRBV18 and J usage is TRBJ2-7; 9 nucleotides line up with TRBD1. The CDR3 has 15 residues. Unmatched junction bases numbered 7, after V lost 5 bases and J lost 2 bases. Germline values: CDR1 KGHSH, CDR2 LQKENI. The CDR3 DNA follows: TGTGCCAGCTCATCAACCGGGACAGGGCCCTACGAGCAGTACTTC. Protein sequence: CASSSTGTGPYEQYF.

The V call is TRBV12-3 or TRBV12-4, the J call TRBJ2-2; D may be TRBD2 (6 bases). The CDR3 runs 12 residues. The V end was cut by 2 bases, the J end by 9 bases, with 7 bases between. CDR3 loop: CASSLRERELFF. CDR3 DNA sequence: TGTGCCAGCAGTTTACGGGAGAGGGAGCTGTTTTTT.

The V gene is TRBV18, the J gene TRBJ2-1, with D unclear. CDR3 length equals 14 residues. Per the germline V gene, CDR1 is KGHSH and CDR2 is LQKENI. The V and J ends lost 0 bases and 9 bases respectively, with 12 bases between them. DNA for the CDR3: TGTGCCAGCTCACCACCCACCAACCTCCCTGAGCAGTTCTTC. It is translated as CASSPPTNLPEQFF.

A single count supports this clone. The chain couples TRBV12-2 to TRBJ2-3; the D call TRBD1 from the table was never checked on the DNA. TRBV12-2 is classified as a pseudogene. The CDR3 covers 16 residues. CDR3 sequence: CASRYPRTGGTDTQYF. CDR3 bases: TGTGCAAGTCGCTATCCCCGGACAGGGGGCACAGATACGCAGTATTTT.

As to this clone: The junction does not match germline at one end; this may be a read error. J is TRBJ2-3 and V is TRBV7-9; the match to TRBD1 covers 10 bases. CDR1 is SEHNR, CDR2 FQNEAQ, per germline (reference sequence). This CDR3 has 16 amino acids. Here the CDR3 DNA reads TGTGCCAGCACCTTACCGGGACAGGGGATTGAAGATACGCAGTATTTT. Translation: CASTLPGQGIEDTQYF.

This rearrangement joins TRBV3-1 (or the pseudogene TRBV3-2) to TRBJ2-7; D is ambiguous. Germline V CDR1 and CDR2: LGHDT, YNNKEL (reference sequence). CDR3 length: 15 amino acids. Trimming took 1 base from V and 1 from J, leaving 11 bases between them. The CDR3 here is CASSQGVTQSYEQYF. The CDR3 nucleotides are TGTGCCAGCAGCCAAGGGGTTACTCAATCCTACGAGCAGTACTTC.

The chain has TRBV6-1 and TRBJ1-5; D is possibly TRBD1 (6 bases). Germline loops: CDR1 MNHNS, CDR2 SASEGT. The CDR3 extends over 16 amino acids. Trimming stripped 1 base from V and 4 bases from J, with 14 bases between. Here the CDR3 DNA reads TGTGCCAGCAGTGAAGGTTTTGGACAGAGAAATCAGCCCCAGCATTTT. This sequence encodes CASSEGFGQRNQPQHF.

The chain joins TRBV27 to TRBJ2-2; TRBD2 agrees at 11 bases. The ends lost 10 bases at V and 4 bases at J; junction bases unmatched: 11. From germline, CDR1 is MNHEY and CDR2 SMNVEV (reference sequence). This CDR3 contains 16 residues. DNA for the CDR3: TGTGCCACCATTCGTTCCGGGACTAGCGGCACCGGGGAGCTGTTTTTT. It yields the protein CATIRSGTSGTGELFF.

The chain recombines TRBV19 with TRBJ2-1, with 7 bases aligning to TRBD2. The germline V gene has CDR1 LNHDA and CDR2 SQIVND (reference sequence). The CDR3 totals 17 residues. Trimming removed 3 bases from V and 4 bases from J; junction bases left unmatched: 12. CDR3 DNA: TGTGCCAGTAGTATCGGTCGCGGCGGGAGTGGGTACAATGAGCAGTTCTTC. Protein: CASSIGRGGSGYNEQFF.

The V gene is TRBV3-1 (or the pseudogene TRBV3-2), the J gene TRBJ2-1, with D perhaps matching TRBD2 (5 bases). The CDR3 is made up of 17 amino acids. Germline values: CDR1 LGHDT, CDR2 YNNKEL (reference sequence). V was trimmed by 4 bases and J by 2 bases, leaving 18 bases between them. CDR3: CASSPLGRGWAYNEQFF. For the CDR3, the DNA is TGTGCCAGCAGCCCCCTAGGGAGAGGCTGGGCCTACAATGAGCAGTTCTTC.